This TCR beta chain was observed in a study of blood T cell repertoires in COVID-19 (TCRdb year 2020). In the study overall: Samples from collaborators originated in the United States, Italy and Spain and spanned both the acute and convalescent phases of COVID-19. Samples came from the ongoing ImmuneRACE study (first 160 participants) plus 1,254 subjects from 6 global collaborators. The sample metadata nearly always contained a de-identified subject ID, COVID-19 status, age in years and sex. The material from the prospective study consisted of cDNA or gDNA derived from T cells, B-cell-depleted T cells, or PBMCs. Where available, HLA class I and class II types were taken from metadata supplied by the sample provider and were not determined by assay-based typing. Deeply sampled blood TCRbeta repertoires from subjects exposed to, actively infected with, or recovered from COVID-19 were included in the dataset. The repertoires were made available in a free public database intended to serve as a resource for research on the immune response to SARS-CoV-2.

As regards this clone: This clone's antigen is unknown. Base-call qualities are not available, and no considerably larger clone is one nucleotide away.

Study-wide findings and limitations: The quantity of clinical and demographic metadata differed by source and by participant and was supplied without curation.

From the cysteine up to the phenylalanine, the CDR3 has a length of 16 residues. The sequence is cut down to CDR3 DNA, 48 bases in frame from base 1. The germline V gene sets CDR1 to MDHEN and CDR2 to SYDVKM. V is cut back by 6 bases and J by 8 bases, with 15 bases in the junction unmatched. TCRbeta CDR3 regions were amplified from genomic DNA by means of the immunoSEQ Assay, a bias-controlled multiplex PCR. On the study's bioinformatics: Nucleated cell counts per sample were estimated from amplification of reference gene primers within the assay. To quantify the absolute abundance of each unique TCRbeta CDR3 rearrangement, sequence reads were collapsed and filtered. Productive Simpson clonality was computed per sample as the square root of Simpson's diversity index over productive rearrangements. TCRdb obtained this table from immuneACCESS and retained in-frame rearrangements with V and J assigned. These tables miss some clones; where compared with another copy, unresolved V genes account for less than half of the shortfall, and the remainder is unexplained. V, J and clone size are those of that table, while D and trimming were read from the DNA. This sample holds around 60,000 clones; nearly 90% were observed only once. Clones ranked in the top ten supply around 13% of the sample.

Collaborating institutions collected whole blood in K2EDTA tubes following their own protocols. For TCRbeta analysis, collaborators shipped samples in one of three forms: frozen whole blood, isolated PBMCs, or DNA extracted from either of those sample types. This TCR derives from a man between 60 and 75 years old with active COVID-19. Recombination linked TRBV28 to TRBJ2-4, and 8 junctional nucleotides match TRBD1. Sequences were obtained from peripheral blood. CDR3 reads: CASSNRGTPGSHIQYF. The bases read TGTGCCAGCAGCAACAGGGGGACACCGGGATCACACATTCAGTACTTC.